A single sample gave rise to the 16 T cell receptor beta chains below, sequenced in a study of patients and donors after allogeneic stem cell transplantation. MiXCR was run by TCRdb on the RT-PCR reads, yielding one entry per CDR3 protein. The sample holds over 350,000 distinct CDR3 sequences, approximately 16% seen once. The sequenced sample consisted of blood, either unsorted or a sorted T cell fraction (not recorded which). The receptors derive from a human donor who was either an allogeneic HSCT recipient or a stem cell or donor lymphocyte infusion donor (not recorded which). It is not recorded whose cells these are; they may come from a transplant donor.

This clonotype has more than one count but fewer than ten. The genes are TRBV20-1 and TRBJ2-3, with 8 bases identical to TRBD1. The length of the CDR3 is 14 residues. Germline CDR1 reads DFQATT; CDR2 reads SNEGSKA (reference sequence). The V gene end was trimmed by 5 bases and the J gene end by 3 bases; junction bases not matched to a gene: 7. The chain's CDR3 is CSAWTGYETDTQYF. In DNA form, the CDR3 reads TGCAGTGCTTGGACAGGGTACGAGACAGATACGCAGTATTTT.

This clonotype was found a few times. J is TRBJ2-2 and V is TRBV28; D is uncertain. The germline gives CDR1 MDHEN, CDR2 SYDVKM. The CDR3 consists of 15 residues. V lost 4 bases and J 3 bases, leaving 12 bases between the germline ends. CDR3 protein: CASSSGGWDTGELFF. DNA of the CDR3: TGTGCCAGCAGTTCAGGTGGTTGGGACACCGGGGAGCTGTTTTTT.

This clonotype has more than one count but fewer than ten. CDR3 coding DNA: TGTGCCAGCAGCCCAGTCGGAAGAGGGAACACTGAAGCTTTCTTT. As protein: CASSPVGRGNTEAFF. The chain links TRBV7-9 to TRBJ1-1; D is uncertain. Between the trimmed V and J ends, which lost 5 bases and 1 base, there was a span of 14 bases. Germline values: CDR1 SEHNR, CDR2 FQNEAQ (reference sequence). The CDR3 consists of 15 residues.

The genes are TRBV29-1 and TRBJ2-7, with 10 bases identical to TRBD1. J was trimmed by 3 bases and V by 6 bases; bases with no gene match: 8. This CDR3 comprises 14 residues. In germline, CDR1 is SQVTM, CDR2 ANQGSEA. The DNA of the CDR3 is TGCAGCGTCGTCGACAGGGGGCATATCTACGAGCAGTACTTC. It yields the protein CSVVDRGHIYEQYF.

Only a few counts were recorded for this clonotype. This chain uses TRBV30 with TRBJ1-3; D is ambiguous. Germline V gives CDR1 GTSNPN, CDR2 SVGIG (reference sequence). This CDR3 comprises 12 residues. Trimming cost V 5 bases and J 2 bases, with 7 bases left between them. DNA of the CDR3: TGTGCCTGGGGGTGGGCTGGAAACACCATATATTTT. It codes for CAWGWAGNTIYF.

In this sample, this clonotype turned up a few times. The genes are TRBV18 and TRBJ1-2, with no clear D. The CDR3 runs to 14 residues. Between the trimmed V and J ends, which lost 4 bases and 4 bases, there was a span of 13 bases. Germline assignment: CDR1 KGHSH and CDR2 LQKENI. CDR3 residues: CASSQKPSGYGYTF. Here the CDR3 DNA reads TGTGCCAGCTCACAAAAGCCCTCAGGCTATGGCTACACCTTC.

There are many counts of this clonotype. The rearrangement joins TRBV7-8 to TRBJ2-3, with D possibly TRBD1 on 6 matching bases. Germline values: CDR1 SGHVS, CDR2 FQNEAQ. V was cut by 3 bases and J by 0 bases, with 7 bases left in between. This CDR3 region has 14 residues. CDR3 sequence: CASSLQGSTDTQYF. As DNA, the CDR3 is TGTGCCAGCAGCTTGCAGGGGAGCACAGATACGCAGTATTTT.

In its sample, this clonotype was seen a few times. V usage is TRBV5-1 and J usage is TRBJ1-1; tentatively, D is TRBD1 (5 bases). The CDR3 loop spans 16 amino acids. The ends were cut back, 0 bases at V and 0 bases at J, with 12 bases in the middle. In germline, CDR1 is SGHRS, CDR2 YFSETQ. The CDR3 sequence is CASSLALGTVNTEAFF. The CDR3, as DNA: TGCGCCAGCAGCTTGGCCCTAGGGACGGTGAACACTGAAGCTTTCTTT.

This clonotype showed up just once. The CDR3, as DNA: TGCGCCAGCAGCCAAGATCTAACTAGTGGTGCTAGCGGGGGGAACTACAATGAGCAGTTCTTC. Amino acid sequence: CASSQDLTSGASGGNYNEQFF. The V and J genes are TRBV4-1 and TRBJ2-1, with 11 bases fitting TRBD2. Losses at the gene ends were 0 bases for V and 3 bases for J; bases not matched to a gene: 16. The CDR3 contains 21 residues. Germline V gives CDR1 MGHRA, CDR2 YSYEKL.

The chain recombines TRBV27 with TRBJ2-3; D unresolved. V was clipped by 8 bases and J by 4 bases, with 13 bases between them. The CDR3 has 13 amino acids. The germline V gene has CDR1 MNHEY and CDR2 SMNVEV (reference sequence). CDR3 sequence reads: CASATVNSDTQYF. In nucleotides, the CDR3 is TGTGCCAGCGCCACAGTTAATTCAGATACGCAGTATTTT.

The table lists this clonotype with a few counts. The chain links TRBV6-1 to TRBJ1-6; 7 bases map to TRBD1. The J segment lost 7 bases and the V segment lost 6 bases, leaving 18 bases of the junction unmatched. CDR3 length equals 18 residues. CDR1 is MNHNS, CDR2 SASEGT, per germline. The CDR3 region has the DNA TGTGCCAGCAGCCTCAGGGGGGGATCCGGGACAGTGAATTCACCCCTCCACTTT. This translates into CASSLRGGSGTVNSPLHF.

This clonotype was seen a few times. J is TRBJ1-4 and V is TRBV9; 7 bases map to TRBD1. The CDR3 consists of 15 residues. V gave up 2 bases and J gave up 8 bases; unmatched junction bases: 9. Germline loops: CDR1 SGDLS, CDR2 YYNGEE. CDR3 loop: CASSVSDRVLEKLFF. DNA for the CDR3: TGTGCCAGCAGCGTTTCCGACAGGGTACTCGAAAAACTGTTTTTT.

This rearrangement joins TRBV7-2 to TRBJ2-7; 9 nucleotides line up with TRBD1. V was clipped by 4 bases and J by 4 bases; unmatched bases: 11. Looked up from germline, CDR1 is SGHTA and CDR2 is FQGNSA. The CDR3 loop spans 16 amino acids. The CDR3 coding sequence is TGTGCCAGCAGCTCCTTACCGGGACAGGGCAATTACGAGCAGTACTTC. This translates into CASSSLPGQGNYEQYF. Supplemented by reference TRBV7-2 and TRBJ2-7, the full variable domain reads GAGVSQSPSNKVTEKGKDVELRCDPISGHTALYWYRQSLGQGLEFLIYFQGNSAPDKSGLPSDRFSAERTGGSVSTLTIQRTQQEDSAVYLCASSSLPGQGNYEQYFGPGTRLTVT.

The table lists this clonotype with a few counts. The chain links TRBV27 to TRBJ1-1; D is uncertain. Germline CDR1 MNHEY, CDR2 SMNVEV (reference sequence). The CDR3 spans 12 residues. Between the trimmed V and J ends, which lost 5 bases and 2 bases, there was a span of 6 bases. CDR3 sequence reads: CASSTTNTEAFF. CDR3 in DNA: TGTGCCAGCAGTACAACAAACACTGAAGCTTTCTTT.

Only a few counts were recorded for this clonotype. The chain combines TRBV5-5 with TRBJ1-2; D might be TRBD1 (5 bases). CDR3 size: 14 residues. V dropped 4 bases and J dropped 3 bases, with 13 bases sitting between them. Germline CDR1 and CDR2: SGHKS and YYEKEE (reference sequence). The CDR3 DNA sequence: TGTGCCAGCAGCCCCATCGCCAGGGACTATGGCTACACCTTC. Its protein product is CASSPIARDYGYTF.

This chain links TRBV12-3 or TRBV12-4 with TRBJ1-1; D not certain. The CDR3 covers 15 residues. V lost 6 bases, J lost 0 bases, and 14 bases lay in between. CDR3 in DNA: TGTGCCAGCAGCACCGGTCGACACCTGAACACTGAAGCTTTCTTT. Amino acid sequence: CASSTGRHLNTEAFF.